The 21 T cell receptor beta chains given below trace back to one sample, sequenced in a study of cytomegalovirus exposure and HLA in healthy donors. Both 60 Vbeta primers and 13 Jbeta primers went into the PCR. TCRdb's copy holds only in-frame clones and misses some; the assay was immunoSEQ multiplex PCR. The sample carries over 120,000 clones, more than 75% recorded once. The specimen sequenced was PBMCs. The receptors stem from a woman under 30 in good health and CMV-seropositive.

This chain joins TRBV6-4 and TRBJ2-6; TRBD1 might be the D (5 bases). V shed 3 bases and J shed 1 base, with 10 bases lying between them. There are 16 residues in the CDR3. Per the germline V gene, CDR1 is MRHNA and CDR2 is SNTAGT. CDR3 loop: CASSERRGSGANVLTF. The CDR3 DNA reads TGTGCCAGCAGTGAGCGAAGGGGTTCTGGGGCCAACGTCCTGACTTTC.

This chain links TRBV28 with TRBJ1-5, with 8 bases that match TRBD1. The CDR3 is made up of 15 amino acids. The germline gives CDR1 MDHEN, CDR2 SYDVKM. With 2 bases clipped from V and 7 bases from J, the junction kept 7 bases outside the gene matches. CDR3 region: CASSLGQGSDQPQHF. For the CDR3, the DNA is TGTGCCAGCAGTTTAGGACAGGGCTCGGACCAGCCCCAGCATTTT.

The rearrangement links TRBV5-1 to TRBJ1-5; unclear D gene. This CDR3 has 14 amino acids. Germline CDR1 reads SGHRS; CDR2 reads YFSETQ. Trimming pared 1 base from V and 2 bases from J, leaving 7 bases between. The CDR3 DNA follows: TGCGCCAGCAGCTTGTCTTCGGGCAATCAGCCCCAGCATTTT. Its protein is CASSLSSGNQPQHF. The full variable domain, rest sourced from reference TRBV5-1 and TRBJ1-5, is KAGVTQTPRYLIKTRGQQVTLSCSPISGHRSVSWYQQTPGQGLQFLFEYFSETQRNKGNFPGRFSGRQFSNSRSEMNVSTLELGDSALYLCASSLSSGNQPQHFGDGTRLSIL.

The rearrangement uses TRBV7-2 and TRBJ2-7, with D possibly being TRBD1 (6 bases). This CDR3 spans 15 amino acids. Trimming removed 5 bases from V and 2 bases from J, with 16 bases in between. CDR1 and CDR2 (germline): SGHTA, FQGNSA. The CDR3 is CASSATPWTAYEQYF. For the CDR3, the DNA is TGTGCCAGCAGCGCTACTCCTTGGACAGCCTACGAGCAGTACTTC.

In this sample, this clone turned up a few times. The gene calls are TRBV7-2 and TRBJ2-1; TRBD1 aligns across 9 bases. V trimming: 6 bases; J trimming: 7 bases; junction bases outside the gene matches: 13. CDR3 length: 16 residues. CDR1 is SGHTA and CDR2 is FQGNSA in the germline V gene. The CDR3 bases are TGTGCCAGCAGTTACGCGGGACAGGGTGTCGAGAATGAGCAGTTCTTC. Translated: CASSYAGQGVENEQFF.

This clone was recorded only once. The genes are TRBV4-2 and TRBJ2-1; tentative D call: TRBD2 (5 bases). The CDR3 is made up of 12 amino acids. V lost 3 bases to trimming and J lost 8 bases, with 8 bases between them. CDR1 is LGHNA, CDR2 YNFKEQ, per germline. This chain's CDR3 is CASSQSGDEQFF. CDR3 sequence (DNA): TGTGCCAGCAGCCAGAGCGGCGATGAGCAGTTCTTC.

The DNA for the CDR3 is TGTGCCAGCAAAAGGGGGCCCGGGGAGCTGTTTTTT. It is translated as CASKRGPGELFF. The chain combines TRBV27 with TRBJ2-2; TRBD1 matches 7 bases. J was trimmed by 6 bases and V by 7 bases; bases with no gene match: 2. Looked up from germline, CDR1 is MNHEY and CDR2 is SMNVEV (reference sequence). CDR3 length equals 12 residues.

The chain employs TRBV5-5 and TRBJ1-4, with D uncertain. The CDR3 has 15 amino acids. Per the germline V gene, CDR1 is SGHKS and CDR2 is YYEKEE (reference sequence). V gave up 0 bases and J gave up 4 bases, with 10 bases separating them. The CDR3 sequence: CASSLVRRNNEKLFF. CDR3 bases: TGTGCCAGCAGCTTGGTTCGGCGGAATAATGAAAAACTGTTTTTT.

This chain connects TRBV18 to TRBJ1-2; D might be TRBD1 (6 bases). The CDR3 length is 16 residues. Germline V lookup: CDR1 KGHSH, CDR2 LQKENI. V gave up 0 bases and J gave up 6 bases, with 17 bases separating them. Here the CDR3 reads CASSPPFGGGNNGYTF. In nucleotides, the CDR3 is TGTGCCAGCTCACCACCTTTTGGGGGGGGCAATAATGGCTACACCTTC. Complete variable domain (other parts from reference TRBV18 and TRBJ1-2): NAGVMQNPRHLVRRRGQEARLRCSPMKGHSHVYWYRQLPEEGLKFMVYLQKENIIDESGMPKERFSAEFPKEGPSILRIQQVVRGDSAAYFCASSPPFGGGNNGYTFGSGTRLTVV.

The V and J genes are TRBV2 and TRBJ1-1, with 9 nucleotides matching TRBD1. In germline, CDR1 is SNHLY, CDR2 FYNNEI. The CDR3 is 16 amino acids. V lost 6 bases, J lost 5 bases, and 13 bases stayed unmatched. Here the CDR3 reads CASRVVTGGKGTEAFF. DNA of the CDR3: TGTGCCAGCAGGGTCGTGACAGGGGGGAAGGGAACTGAAGCTTTCTTT.

The chain recombines TRBV27 with TRBJ1-5; TRBD1 aligns across 7 bases. Germline assignment: CDR1 MNHEY and CDR2 SMNVEV (reference sequence). Germline trimming cut 4 bases from V and 7 bases from J; bases unmatched to any gene: 4. The CDR3 is 13 residues long. CDR3 nucleotide sequence: TGTGCCAGCAGTTGGACAGGTTGGCAGCCCCAGCATTTT. Its protein product is CASSWTGWQPQHF.

This clone was seen more than once but under ten times. The V gene is TRBV14, the J gene TRBJ1-1; 7 bases are shared with TRBD1. J was trimmed by 4 bases and V by 1 base; bases with no gene match: 0. CDR1 and CDR2 (germline): SGHDN, FVKESK. This CDR3 region has 13 residues. CDR3 DNA sequence: TGTGCCAGCAGCCAAGCAGGGGGCACTGAAGCTTTCTTT. This encodes CASSQAGGTEAFF. Using reference TRBV14 and TRBJ1-1 for the parts outside the CDR3, the full variable domain is EAGVTQFPSHSVIEKGQTVTLRCDPISGHDNLYWYRRVMGKEIKFLLHFVKESKQDESGMPNNRFLAERTGGTYSTLKVQPAELEDSGVYFCASSQAGGTEAFFGQGTRLTVV.

The chain employs TRBV5-4 and TRBJ2-2, with 11 bases aligning to TRBD2. This CDR3 has 17 residues. With 3 bases clipped from V and 2 bases from J, the junction kept 6 bases outside the gene matches. Looked up from germline, CDR1 is SGHNT and CDR2 is YYREEE (reference sequence). The CDR3 nucleotides read TGTGCCAGCAGCTGGTTAGCGGGGGGGTTCAACACCGGGGAGCTGTTTTTT. It translates to CASSWLAGGFNTGELFF.

V is TRBV18 and J is TRBJ2-5; D is possibly TRBD1 (6 bases). From germline, CDR1 is KGHSH and CDR2 LQKENI. V lost 3 bases and J 2 bases, leaving 10 bases between the germline ends. The length of the CDR3 is 14 residues. The CDR3 nucleotides read TGTGCCAGCTCACCGAGGGGGTTACAAGAGACCCAGTACTTC. Protein sequence: CASSPRGLQETQYF.

This clone was seen repeatedly, ten times or more. The chain couples TRBV6-5 to TRBJ1-1; tentatively, D is TRBD1 (6 bases). CDR1 is MNHEY and CDR2 is SVGAGI in the germline V gene. The V end was cut by 0 bases, the J end by 8 bases, with 7 bases between. This CDR3 has 12 residues. The CDR3 DNA reads as TGTGCCAGCAGTTACTCCAGGGGCGAAGCTTTCTTT. Protein product: CASSYSRGEAFF.

This clone has a handful of counts. V is TRBV4-3 and J is TRBJ2-2, with 9 bases identical to TRBD2. V lost 1 base, J lost 2 bases, and 2 bases stayed unmatched. Per the germline V gene, CDR1 is LGHNA and CDR2 is YSLEER. There are 16 residues in the CDR3. CDR3 coding DNA: TGCGCCAGCAGCCAAGTAGCGGGGGCCAACACCGGGGAGCTGTTTTTT. It encodes CASSQVAGANTGELFF.

This chain connects TRBV9 to TRBJ2-2; TRBD1 matches at 7 bases. Trimming removed 2 bases from V and 1 base from J; junction bases left unmatched: 2. Looked up from germline, CDR1 is SGDLS and CDR2 is YYNGEE. This CDR3 has 15 residues. In DNA form, the CDR3 reads TGTGCCAGCAGCGTGAGGACAGGGAACACCGGGGAGCTGTTTTTT. Translated, it gives CASSVRTGNTGELFF.

The CDR3 nucleotides read TGTGCCAGTAGCAGACAGGGGGGGAATTCACCCCTCCACTTT. Its translation: CASSRQGGNSPLHF. V gene TRBV19 combines with J gene TRBJ1-6, with 9 bases lining up with TRBD1. From germline, CDR1 is LNHDA and CDR2 SQIVND (reference sequence). The V and J ends lost 6 bases and 7 bases, in that order; junction bases with no gene match: 4. The CDR3 covers 14 residues.

The chain is built from TRBV2 and TRBJ1-2; D unresolved. This CDR3 region has 12 residues. The germline gives CDR1 SNHLY, CDR2 FYNNEI. The germline V and J ends were trimmed by 7 bases and 12 bases, with 18 bases remaining between them. In DNA form, the CDR3 reads TGTGCCAGCAAAAACCCCGGCAGGCCCGACACCTTC. As protein: CASKNPGRPDTF.

The V and J genes are TRBV30 and TRBJ2-3; 10 bases line up with TRBD2. The CDR3 is 17 amino acids. Losses at the gene ends were 4 bases for V and 1 base for J; bases not matched to a gene: 11. Germline V CDR1 and CDR2: GTSNPN, SVGIG (reference sequence). DNA of the CDR3: TGTGCCTGGACGGGACTAGCGAGGGGGATACGCACAGATACGCAGTATTTT. It encodes CAWTGLARGIRTDTQYF. The full variable domain, completed using reference TRBV30 and TRBJ2-3, is SQTIHQWPATLVQPVGSPLSLECTVEGTSNPNLYWYRQAAGRGLQLLFYSVGIGQISSEVPQNLSASRPQDRQFILSSKKLLLSDSGFYLCAWTGLARGIRTDTQYFGPGTRLTVL.

This sequence joins TRBV5-8 and TRBJ1-6; unclear D gene. V dropped 0 bases and J dropped 10 bases, with 8 bases sitting between them. The CDR3 spans 13 residues. CDR1 and CDR2 (germline): SGHTS, YDEGEE. CDR3 DNA sequence: TGTGCCAGCAGCTTGGCGAGACTATCACCCCTCCACTTT. Amino acid sequence: CASSLARLSPLHF.